The rows below give T cell receptor beta chains drawn from one sample of a study of radiotherapy plus CTLA-4 blockade in lung cancer. Sequenced by immunoSEQ multiplex PCR; TCRdb stores in-frame clones only, minus some. Among about 120,000 clones listed, roughly four fifths were seen once. The specimen was peripheral blood, collected from a patient treated with radiotherapy plus ipilimumab. The receptors stem from a human donor with non-small cell lung cancer that progressed on radiotherapy plus ipilimumab. Some clones in this sample may be carry-over from other donors' samples. Both conserved end residues are part of each CDR3. The D gene is left open where the match is weak.

>TRBJ2-1|TRBD2|TRBV4-2
CASSSQRGGSYNEQFF
>TRBJ2-3|.|TRBV2
CASRWTAFTQYF
>TRBJ1-2|.|TRBV28
CASSPNSVGGYGYTF
>TRBJ1-6|.|TRBV7-2
CASSLLPGAGASPLHF
>TRBJ2-5|.|TRBV5-6
CASSWGEETQYF
>TRBJ1-2|TRBD1|TRBV2
CASSEGAGGGYGYTF
>TRBJ2-1|TRBD2|TRBV6-4
CASSELAGAYNEQFF
>TRBJ2-7|TRBD1|TRBV5-1
CASSLVTGPWTGVYEQYF
>TRBJ1-4|.|TRBV5-1
CASSFGGRGEKLFF
>TRBJ1-1|.|TRBV7-3
CASSTLVNTEAFF
>TRBJ1-5|.|TRBV6-1
CASTPAWGGNQPQHF
>TRBJ1-1|.|TRBV5-8
CASSWRGLNTEAFF
>TRBJ1-1|TRBD1|TRBV2
CASSTGGLNTEAFF